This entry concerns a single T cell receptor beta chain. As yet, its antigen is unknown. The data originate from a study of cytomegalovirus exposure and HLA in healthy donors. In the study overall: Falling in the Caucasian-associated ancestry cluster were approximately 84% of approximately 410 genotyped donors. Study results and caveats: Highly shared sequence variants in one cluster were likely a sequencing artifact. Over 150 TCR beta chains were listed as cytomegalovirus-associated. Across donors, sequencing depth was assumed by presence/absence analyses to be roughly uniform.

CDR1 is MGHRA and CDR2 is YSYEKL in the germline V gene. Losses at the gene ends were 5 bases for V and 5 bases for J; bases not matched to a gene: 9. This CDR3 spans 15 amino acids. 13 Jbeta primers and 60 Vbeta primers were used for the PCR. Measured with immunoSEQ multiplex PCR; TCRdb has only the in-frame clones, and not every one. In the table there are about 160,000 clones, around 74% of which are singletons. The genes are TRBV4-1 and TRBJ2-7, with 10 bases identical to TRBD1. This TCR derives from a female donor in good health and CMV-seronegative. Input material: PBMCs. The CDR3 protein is CASSTQTGGGNEQYF. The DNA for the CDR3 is TGCGCCAGCAGCACCCAGACAGGGGGCGGGAACGAGCAGTACTTC.